This T cell receptor delta chain was profiled in a study of γδ T cells in repeated Plasmodium falciparum infection. There are 26 residues in the CDR3. Germline lookup yields CDR1 TSWWSYY and CDR2 QGS. Overall study findings and caveats: In Vdelta2-negative, largely Vdelta1+, gammadelta repertoires, repeated controlled infections appeared to drive clonal selection waves.

In its sample, this clone was seen a few times. Its antigen is unidentified. TCRdb's listed protein matches a much larger clone and diverges from this DNA's translation at residue 23, likely through a read error; the protein shown comes from the DNA. Bulk repertoires came from Vgamma9/Vdelta2+ or Vdelta2-negative gammadelta T cells flow-sorted from PBMC. TCRdb re-called clones from the multiplex PCR reads via CATT. This sample carries under 65,000 delta-chain clones, around 1.7% of them seen once, and the ten largest clones take 15%. The chain is built from TRDV1 and TRDJ1; D perhaps matches TRDD3 (6 bases). The clonotype was recovered from a pool of human donors (malaria-infected and uninfected, not separated). The sequenced sample consisted of gamma-delta T cells from blood. The CDR3 coding sequence is TGTGCTCTTGAGAAACTACGGACGTGGAGAGGGCAACAATTACTGGGTGATACCTTAGGCACCGATAGACTCATCTTT. This translates into CALEKLRTWRGQQLLGDTLGTDRLIF.